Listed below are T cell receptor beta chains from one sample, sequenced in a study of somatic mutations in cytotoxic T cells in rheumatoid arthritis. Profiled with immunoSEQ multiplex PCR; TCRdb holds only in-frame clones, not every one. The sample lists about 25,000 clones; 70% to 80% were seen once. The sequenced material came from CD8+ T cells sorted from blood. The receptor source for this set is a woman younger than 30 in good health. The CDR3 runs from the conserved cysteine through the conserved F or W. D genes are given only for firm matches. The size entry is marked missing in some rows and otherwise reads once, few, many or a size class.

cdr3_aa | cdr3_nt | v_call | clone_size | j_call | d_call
CASSSAGTAYNEQFF | TGTGCCAGCAGCTCGGCCGGGACTGCTTACAATGAGCAGTTCTTC | TRBV11-2 | - | TRBJ2-1 | -
CASGPGTPYEQYF | TGTGCCAGCGGTCCCGGGACACCCTACGAGCAGTACTTC | TRBV27 | - | TRBJ2-7 | -
CASSSQGYTGELFF | TGTGCCAGCAGCTCCCAGGGGTACACCGGGGAGCTGTTTTTT | TRBV5-6 | - | TRBJ2-2 | -
CARSFLTPADYGYTF | TGTGCCAGAAGCTTTTTAACTCCCGCGGACTATGGCTACACCTTC | TRBV7-5 | once | TRBJ1-2 | -
CASSYSYSGYGYTF | TGTGCCAGCAGTTACTCGTACAGTGGCTATGGCTACACCTTC | TRBV6-5 | - | TRBJ1-2 | -
CASRENTGELFF | TGTGCCAGCAGGGAGAACACCGGGGAGCTGTTTTTT | TRBV4-2 | - | TRBJ2-2 | -
CAISEQGEWGQPQHF | TGTGCCATCAGTGAACAGGGTGAATGGGGTCAGCCCCAGCATTTT | TRBV10-3 | - | TRBJ1-5 | -
CASSPLMDQPQHF | TGCGCCAGCAGCCCCTTGATGGATCAGCCCCAGCATTTT | TRBV4-1 | - | TRBJ1-5 | -
CASSLLGTSGNTQYF | TGTGCCAGCAGTTTATTAGGGACTAGCGGAAATACGCAGTATTTT | TRBV28 | - | TRBJ2-3 | TRBD2
CASSPPGGRSSGNTIYF | TGTGCCAGCAGCCCCCCGGGAGGACGGTCCTCTGGAAACACCATATATTTT | TRBV9 | - | TRBJ1-3 | -
CASSRTGTASDEQFF | TGTGCCAGCAGCAGGACCGGGACCGCCAGCGATGAGCAGTTCTTC | TRBV9 | - | TRBJ2-1 | -
CASGLYLNNEQFF | TGTGCCAGCGGACTTTACCTTAACAATGAGCAGTTCTTC | TRBV6-6 | once | TRBJ2-1 | -
CASSTTGVNTGELFF | TGTGCCAGCAGCACCACAGGGGTGAACACCGGGGAGCTGTTTTTT | TRBV7-9 | - | TRBJ2-2 | TRBD1
CASSLGASAHNEQFF | TGTGCCAGCAGCTTAGGGGCTAGCGCACACAATGAGCAGTTCTTC | TRBV7-9 | - | TRBJ2-1 | -
CASSVGFATNEKLFF | TGTGCCAGCAGCGTAGGGTTCGCAACTAATGAAAAACTGTTTTTT | TRBV9 | - | TRBJ1-4 | -
CASGATGIFYEQYF | TGTGCCAGCGGAGCGACAGGAATTTTCTACGAGCAGTACTTC | TRBV6-6 | few | TRBJ2-7 | -
CSVPGTGGEDEKLFF | TGCAGCGTGCCCGGGACAGGGGGCGAGGATGAAAAACTGTTTTTT | TRBV29-1 | - | TRBJ1-4 | TRBD1
CASSEVNNYGYTF | TGTGCCAGCAGTGAAGTTAACAACTATGGCTACACCTTC | TRBV6-1 | - | TRBJ1-2 | -
CATRWGLEGVGEKLFF | TGTGCCACCCGGTGGGGGTTGGAGGGAGTAGGGGAAAAACTGTTTTTT | TRBV28 | - | TRBJ1-4 | -
CASSYTGLVTDTQYF | TGTGCCAGCAGTTACACGGGACTTGTCACAGATACGCAGTATTTT | TRBV6-5 | once | TRBJ2-3 | -
CSVDYGNNEQFF | TGCAGCGTTGATTACGGCAACAATGAGCAGTTCTTC | TRBV29-1 | - | TRBJ2-1 | -
CASSSDREWGNTEAFF | TGTGCCAGCAGCTCGGACAGGGAATGGGGCAACACTGAAGCTTTCTTT | TRBV7-9 | - | TRBJ1-1 | TRBD1
CASVGLDGELFF | TGTGCCAGCGTGGGGCTCGACGGGGAGCTGTTTTTT | TRBV13 | - | TRBJ2-2 | -
CASSRSHGSEAFF | TGCGCCAGCAGCCGATCTCACGGTTCAGAAGCTTTCTTT | TRBV4-1 | few | TRBJ1-1 | -
CASSAGGAETQYF | TGTGCCAGCAGTGCCGGGGGGGCAGAGACCCAGTACTTC | TRBV9 | - | TRBJ2-5 | TRBD2
CASSESGYEQYF | TGTGCCAGCAGTGAATCGGGGTACGAGCAGTACTTC | TRBV6-1 | - | TRBJ2-7 | -
CASSSFGNEQYF | TGTGCCAGCAGCTCTTTCGGTAACGAGCAGTACTTC | TRBV7-9 | - | TRBJ2-7 | -
CASSRQGGSDGYTF | TGTGCCAGCAGTCGCCAGGGAGGATCGGATGGCTACACCTTC | TRBV6-1 | - | TRBJ1-2 | -
CASSLGTGVYEQYF | TGCGCCAGCAGCCTTGGGACAGGGGTCTACGAGCAGTACTTC | TRBV5-1 | - | TRBJ2-7 | TRBD1
CASRPGLAGYNEQFF | TGCGCCAGCAGACCGGGACTAGCGGGCTACAATGAGCAGTTCTTC | TRBV5-1 | - | TRBJ2-1 | TRBD2
CASSFTEGETQYF | TGTGCCAGCAGTTTTACAGAGGGGGAGACCCAGTACTTC | TRBV27 | - | TRBJ2-5 | -
CASSLIAGTSRYEQYF | TGTGCCAGCAGCCTGATAGCCGGGACCAGTAGGTACGAGCAGTACTTC | TRBV5-5 | once | TRBJ2-7 | -
CASSQGGYEQYF | TGCGCCAGCAGCCAAGGGGGCTACGAGCAGTACTTC | TRBV4-1 | few | TRBJ2-7 | -
CASSQARPSSYNSPLHF | TGTGCCAGCAGTCAAGCACGTCCCAGCTCCTATAATTCACCCCTCCACTTT | TRBV6-1 | - | TRBJ1-6 | -
CASSDSGTGRGTQYF | TGTGCCAGCAGTGACTCGGGGACAGGGCGCGGTACGCAGTATTTT | TRBV6-1 | - | TRBJ2-3 | TRBD1
CASIPLGGAWGDTEAFF | TGTGCCAGCATCCCGCTGGGGGGTGCCTGGGGGGACACTGAAGCTTTCTTT | TRBV11-2 | - | TRBJ1-1 | -
CASSSPGETGETQYF | TGTGCCAGCAGTTCCCCAGGGGAAACAGGAGAGACCCAGTACTTC | TRBV27 | - | TRBJ2-5 | -
CASSDWTVPYNEQFF | TGCGCCAGCAGTGATTGGACTGTCCCTTACAATGAGCAGTTCTTC | TRBV10-2 | - | TRBJ2-1 | -
CASSIELGGGEAFF | TGTGCCAGCAGCATAGAGTTGGGGGGGGGAGAAGCTTTCTTT | TRBV27 | - | TRBJ1-1 | -
CASSPLDSPEAFF | TGTGCCAGCAGCCCCCTGGACAGCCCTGAAGCTTTCTTT | TRBV7-6 | few | TRBJ1-1 | -
CASSQPTRGMNTEAFF | TGTGCCAGCAGCCAACCTACGAGGGGGATGAACACTGAAGCTTTCTTT | TRBV4-2 | - | TRBJ1-1 | -